This TCR beta chain was identified in a study of blood T cell repertoires in COVID-19. Study-level background: Researchers got acute and convalescent COVID-19 samples from the United States, Italy and Spain. In each case, the material was cDNA or gDNA derived from T cells, B-cell-depleted T cells, or PBMCs.

The assay was immunoSEQ multiplex PCR, and TCRdb's table has in-frame clones only and misses some. The sample lists about 120,000 clones; around 86% were seen once. This clone was counted a single time. Source material: peripheral blood. This sequence originates from a man older than 75 with acute or convalescent COVID-19.

The CDR3 DNA is TGTGCCAGTTGGCAGAACACTGAAGCTTTCTTT. This codes for CASWQNTEAFF. J is TRBJ1-1 and V is TRBV6-6; D unresolved. Trimming stripped 9 bases from V and 1 base from J, with 6 bases between. Germline values: CDR1 MNHNY, CDR2 SVGAGI (reference sequence). This CDR3 is built from 11 residues.